The 22 T cell receptor beta chains reported below all come from one sample, sequenced in a study of cytomegalovirus exposure and HLA in healthy donors. Primers: 60 Vbeta forward and 13 Jbeta reverse. Repertoires were generated with immunoSEQ multiplex PCR, while TCRdb's copy carries only in-frame clones and drops some. The sample has 180,000 or so clones, approximately 85% seen once. Sequenced sample: PBMCs. These receptor sequences come from a man younger than 35 in good health and CMV-seropositive.

This clone occurred once. The CDR3 DNA reads TGTGCCAGCAGTCCGGGACTACGCCTCTACGAGCAGTACTTC. It translates to CASSPGLRLYEQYF. The J gene is TRBJ2-7, the V gene TRBV27, with TRBD2 matching over 7 bases. In germline, CDR1 is MNHEY, CDR2 SMNVEV (reference sequence). After removal of 5 bases from V and 3 bases from J, the junction contained 7 bases not matched to a gene. The CDR3 covers 14 residues.

The chain carries TRBV18 and TRBJ2-7; maybe TRBD2 (5 bases). The CDR3 runs 13 residues. V was clipped by 6 bases and J by 3 bases, with 12 bases between them. Germline lookup yields CDR1 KGHSH and CDR2 LQKENI. Here the CDR3 reads CASSLRAGYEQYF. The DNA of the CDR3 is TGTGCCAGCTCCCTGAGGGCGGGCTACGAGCAGTACTTC.

Concerning this clone: The sample has other DNA sequences that encode this CDR3 too. The J gene is TRBJ2-7, the V gene TRBV18; D is unresolved. The V and J ends lost 0 bases and 2 bases respectively, with 14 bases between them. The CDR3 covers 16 residues. Germline CDR1 is KGHSH and CDR2 is LQKENI. The CDR3: CASSPPGFQATYEQYF. Written as DNA, the CDR3 is TGTGCCAGCTCACCACCTGGTTTTCAGGCTACCTACGAGCAGTACTTC. The full variable domain, completed using reference TRBV18 and TRBJ2-7, is NAGVMQNPRHLVRRRGQEARLRCSPMKGHSHVYWYRQLPEEGLKFMVYLQKENIIDESGMPKERFSAEFPKEGPSILRIQQVVRGDSAAYFCASSPPGFQATYEQYFGPGTRLTVT.

The chain links TRBV2 to TRBJ2-1; D gene ambiguous. The germline V gene encodes CDR1 SNHLY and CDR2 FYNNEI. V shed 6 bases and J shed 8 bases, with 11 bases lying between them. This CDR3 is 12 amino acids long. CDR3 amino acids: CASRTDSHEQFF. As DNA, the CDR3 is TGTGCCAGCAGGACCGACTCCCATGAGCAGTTCTTC.

This rearrangement joins TRBV6-1 to TRBJ1-6; D is uncertain. The CDR3 runs 15 residues. Germline CDR1 and CDR2: MNHNS and SASEGT. V shed 5 bases and J shed 7 bases, with 15 bases lying between them. CDR3 in DNA: TGTGCCAGCAGTTCCTTCTCGCCTCTAAATTCACCCCTCCACTTT. Amino acids: CASSSFSPLNSPLHF.

The chain joins TRBV7-2 to TRBJ2-5; 11 nucleotides match TRBD2. Unmatched junction bases numbered 11, after V lost 6 bases and J lost 5 bases. Germline CDR1 reads SGHTA; CDR2 reads FQGNSA. There are 16 residues in the CDR3. CDR3 residues: CASRDVGTSGGETQYF. In nucleotides, the CDR3 is TGTGCCAGCAGAGACGTCGGTACTAGCGGGGGTGAGACCCAGTACTTC. Using reference TRBV7-2 and TRBJ2-5 for the parts outside the CDR3, the full variable domain is GAGVSQSPSNKVTEKGKDVELRCDPISGHTALYWYRQSLGQGLEFLIYFQGNSAPDKSGLPSDRFSAERTGGSVSTLTIQRTQQEDSAVYLCASRDVGTSGGETQYFGPGTRLLVL.

This clone was picked up a small number of times. V usage is TRBV6-6 and J usage is TRBJ2-6, with 8 bases identical to TRBD1. The junction had 8 bases not matched to a gene; V was cut back by 6 bases and J by 4 bases. The CDR3 covers 16 residues. Looked up from germline, CDR1 is MNHNY and CDR2 is SVGAGI (reference sequence). The CDR3 reads CASSRDRPPGANVLTF. The CDR3 DNA is TGTGCCAGCAGCCGGGACAGGCCTCCGGGGGCCAACGTCCTGACTTTC.

This chain connects TRBV18 to TRBJ2-6; TRBD1 aligns across 8 bases. V dropped 1 base and J dropped 4; count of bases not matched to a gene: 9. The CDR3 consists of 18 residues. Germline values: CDR1 KGHSH, CDR2 LQKENI. The CDR3 nucleotides are TGTGCCAGCTCACCACTGGACAGGGTCGAGGGGGGGGCCAACGTCCTGACTTTC. Protein: CASSPLDRVEGGANVLTF.

The gene calls are TRBV19 and TRBJ2-3; no reliable D call. CDR3 size: 14 residues. Germline V gene lookup returns CDR1 LNHDA and CDR2 SQIVND (reference sequence). Trimming left V 4 bases short and J 0 bases short, with 8 bases between. This CDR3 reads CASSTSISTDTQYF. CDR3 sequence (DNA): TGTGCCAGTAGTACGAGTATTAGCACAGATACGCAGTATTTT.

V and J are TRBV6-1 and TRBJ2-5; TRBD1 might be the D (6 bases). Germline lookup yields CDR1 MNHNS and CDR2 SASEGT. CDR3 length: 16 amino acids. Deletions cut 1 base from V and 5 bases from J, with 17 bases between. The CDR3, as DNA: TGTGCCAGCAGTGAAGGTCGGACAGTTGGGTTGGAGACCCAGTACTTC. Its translation is CASSEGRTVGLETQYF.

This chain connects TRBV30 to TRBJ2-5; tentative D call: TRBD1 (6 bases). This CDR3 contains 13 residues. V was clipped by 0 bases and J by 7 bases, with 12 bases between them. CDR1 GTSNPN and CDR2 SVGIG come from the germline V gene (reference sequence). CDR3 amino acids: CAWSVLGAGTQYF. The CDR3 bases are TGTGCCTGGAGTGTACTGGGGGCGGGGACCCAGTACTTC.

V and J are TRBV6-1 and TRBJ2-6; possible D gene TRBD1, 5 bases. This CDR3 is 15 amino acids long. The germline V and J ends were trimmed by 4 bases and 0 bases, with 7 bases remaining between them. Per germline, CDR1 MNHNS and CDR2 SASEGT. Here the CDR3 reads CASSAGISGANVLTF. The CDR3, as DNA: TGTGCCAGCAGTGCAGGGATCTCTGGGGCCAACGTCCTGACTTTC.

The gene calls are TRBV27 and TRBJ2-7, with a tentative D call TRBD1 (6 bases). V lost 3 bases and J 4 bases, leaving 16 bases between the germline ends. Looked up from germline, CDR1 is MNHEY and CDR2 is SMNVEV (reference sequence). The CDR3 has 15 amino acids. The CDR3 region is CASSFQTGLLYEQYF. CDR3 sequence (DNA): TGTGCCAGCAGTTTTCAGACAGGACTGCTATACGAGCAGTACTTC.

This chain connects TRBV28 to TRBJ1-2; TRBD1 might be the D (5 bases). CDR1 and CDR2 (germline): MDHEN, SYDVKM. V was clipped by 4 bases and J by 10 bases, with 16 bases between them. The CDR3 is made up of 13 amino acids. DNA of the CDR3: TGTGCCAGCAGTTCCTCGGGGGGAGCCAACTACACCTTC. Protein product: CASSSSGGANYTF.

V gene TRBV18 combines with J gene TRBJ2-1; 7 bases are shared with TRBD1. CDR1 and CDR2 from the germline V gene are KGHSH and LQKENI. Trimming removed 0 bases from V and 0 bases from J; junction bases left unmatched: 5. The CDR3 is made up of 17 amino acids. In nucleotides, the CDR3 is TGTGCCAGCTCACCACCGGACAGGTCAAGCTCCTACAATGAGCAGTTCTTC. It yields the protein CASSPPDRSSSYNEQFF. Full variable domain (rest looked up from reference TRBV18 and TRBJ2-1): NAGVMQNPRHLVRRRGQEARLRCSPMKGHSHVYWYRQLPEEGLKFMVYLQKENIIDESGMPKERFSAEFPKEGPSILRIQQVVRGDSAAYFCASSPPDRSSSYNEQFFGPGTRLTVL.

This chain joins TRBV7-9 and TRBJ1-4, with D tentatively TRBD1 (6 bases). Germline V gene data show CDR1 as SEHNR and CDR2 as FQNEAQ (reference sequence). The CDR3 consists of 16 residues. V shed 3 bases and J shed 6 bases, with 17 bases lying between them. The CDR3 region has the DNA TGTGCCAGCAGCTTCGGTTCCGGGGGGCAGGATGAAAAACTGTTTTTT. Protein sequence: CASSFGSGGQDEKLFF.

The rearrangement links TRBV12-5 to TRBJ2-3, with D possibly matching TRBD2 (5 bases). CDR3 length equals 17 residues. Germline V gene data show CDR1 as LGHNT and CDR2 as FRNRAP. V lost 3 bases to trimming and J lost 2 bases, with 18 bases between them. For the CDR3, the DNA is TGTGCTAGTGGTTTTTCCTACGAGGGCAGGCACACAGATACGCAGTATTTT. Encoded protein: CASGFSYEGRHTDTQYF.

The chain carries TRBV7-9 and TRBJ1-2; a weak D match, TRBD1 (6 bases). Germline V gene data show CDR1 as SEHNR and CDR2 as FQNEAQ (reference sequence). Trimming removed 5 bases from V and 7 bases from J, with 14 bases in between. This CDR3 comprises 13 residues. CDR3 DNA sequence: TGTGCCAGCAGCCTACCGACAGGATTTGGCTACACCTTC. Protein product: CASSLPTGFGYTF.

The chain employs TRBV5-1 and TRBJ2-2, with a tentative D call TRBD1 (6 bases). Germline V lookup: CDR1 SGHRS, CDR2 YFSETQ. CDR3 length equals 13 residues. V lost 0 bases, J lost 6 bases, and 6 bases lay in between. The CDR3 loop reads CASSLGTAGELFF. CDR3 coding DNA: TGCGCCAGCAGCTTGGGGACAGCCGGGGAGCTGTTTTTT.

The gene calls are TRBV5-1 and TRBJ2-7; D unclear. CDR1 is SGHRS and CDR2 is YFSETQ in the germline V gene. V shed 7 bases and J shed 4 bases, with 12 bases lying between them. The CDR3 is 12 amino acids. Here the CDR3 reads CASGPAGYEQYF. Written as DNA, the CDR3 is TGCGCCAGCGGGCCAGCCGGTTACGAGCAGTACTTC.

This clone was found a few times. V gene TRBV13 combines with J gene TRBJ1-6; 9 bases map to TRBD1. V trimming: 5 bases; J trimming: 0 bases; junction bases outside the gene matches: 5. The CDR3 sequence is 17 residues long. Germline CDR1 is PRHDT and CDR2 is FYEKMQ (reference sequence). The CDR3 sequence: CASSPRTGVSYNSPLHF. The CDR3 nucleotides are TGTGCCAGCAGCCCAAGGACAGGGGTCTCCTATAATTCACCCCTCCACTTT. Full variable domain (missing parts from reference TRBV13 and TRBJ1-6): AAGVIQSPRHLIKEKRETATLKCYPIPRHDTVYWYQQGPGQDPQFLISFYEKMQSDKGSIPDRFSAQQFSDYHSELNMSSLELGDSALYFCASSPRTGVSYNSPLHFGNGTRLTVT.

The chain couples TRBV28 to TRBJ1-5; no definite D call. The CDR3 is 13 residues long. CDR1 and CDR2 (germline): MDHEN, SYDVKM. V dropped 5 bases and J dropped 4 bases, with 9 bases sitting between them. In nucleotides, the CDR3 is TGTGCCAGCAGTAGATCGGGAAATCAGCCCCAGCATTTT. This encodes CASSRSGNQPQHF.